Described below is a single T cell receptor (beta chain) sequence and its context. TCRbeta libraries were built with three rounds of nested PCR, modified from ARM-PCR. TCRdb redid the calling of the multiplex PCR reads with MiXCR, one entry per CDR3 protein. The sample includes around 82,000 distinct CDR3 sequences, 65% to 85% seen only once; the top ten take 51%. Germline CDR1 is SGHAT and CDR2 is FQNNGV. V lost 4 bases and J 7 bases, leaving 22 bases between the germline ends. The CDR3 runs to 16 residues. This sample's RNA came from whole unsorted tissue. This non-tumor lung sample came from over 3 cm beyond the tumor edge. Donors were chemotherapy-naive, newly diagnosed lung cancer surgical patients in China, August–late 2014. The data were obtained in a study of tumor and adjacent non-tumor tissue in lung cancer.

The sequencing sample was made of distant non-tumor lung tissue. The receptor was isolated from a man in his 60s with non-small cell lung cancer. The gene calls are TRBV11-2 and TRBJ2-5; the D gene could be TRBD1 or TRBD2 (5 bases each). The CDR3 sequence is CASSSTIGEPKVTQYF. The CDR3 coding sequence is TGTGCCAGCAGCTCCACAATAGGGGAGCCAAAGGTGACCCAGTACTTC.